This record looks at one TCR beta chain sequence and its context. The data were taken from a study of blood T cell repertoires in COVID-19. At the level of the study: Collection of acute and convalescent COVID-19 samples took place in the United States, Italy and Spain. T cells, B-cell-depleted T cells, or PBMCs supplied cDNA or gDNA.

Authors' methods: For nucleated cells, counts were estimated from reference gene primer amplification. The table came from immunoSEQ multiplex PCR; TCRdb's copy has only in-frame clones and leaves some out. V and J calls and clone size are given by that table; D and trimming were obtained from the DNA. Of roughly 100,000 clones listed, around 86% are singletons. Germline CDR1 SGHAT, CDR2 FQDESV (reference sequence). The CDR3 runs 14 residues. V was shortened by 3 bases and J by 4 bases, with 11 bases between the two germline ends. Sample: peripheral blood. The sequence came from a man aged 50-60 years with acute or convalescent COVID-19. The chain combines TRBV11-1 with TRBJ2-3; D unclear. The CDR3 loop reads CASSLTTAADTQYF. CDR3 in DNA: TGTGCCAGCAGCTTGACAACGGCTGCAGATACGCAGTATTTT.